These T cell receptor beta chains were read from a single sample in a study of regulatory T cells in long-lasting Graves disease. One entry per CDR3 protein results from TCRdb running MiXCR on the multiplex PCR reads. Of fewer than 450,000 distinct CDR3 sequences in the sample, around 24% were seen once. This sample comprised peripheral blood mononuclear cells (PBMCs), obtained when the disease was refractory, from a patient treated with antithyroid drugs. These receptors were obtained from a female donor with Graves disease. The CDR3 runs from the conserved cysteine through the conserved F or W. The D gene is left open where the match is weak. Some rows have no size entry. The others give once, few or many, or a class for an expanded clone.

V gene	J gene	clone size	D gene	CDR3 DNA	CDR3 protein
TRBV5-1	TRBJ2-5	few	NA	TGCGCCAGCAGCTTGTCTCGGGGAAGGGGAGAGACCCAGTACTTC	CASSLSRGRGETQYF
TRBV7-3	TRBJ2-2	NA	TRBD2	TGTGCCAGCAGCTCCACCGGGACTAGCGGGAGGGGGGAGCTGTTTTTT	CASSSTGTSGRGELFF
TRBV11-3	TRBJ2-2	many	NA	TGTGCCAGCAGCTTAGAGGGGGGAAACACCGGGGAGCTGTTTTTT	CASSLEGGNTGELFF
TRBV20-1	TRBJ1-2	NA	NA	TGCAGTGCTAGATCCGATACCGGGACTTTCAACTATGGCTACACCTTC	CSARSDTGTFNYGYTF
TRBV7-2	TRBJ2-5	many	NA	TGTGCCAGCACCGCTCCTGGGCTAGCTAAAGAGACCCAGTACTTC	CASTAPGLAKETQYF
TRBV5-1	TRBJ2-7	NA	TRBD2	TGCGCCAGCAGCTTCGGGCGGGAGGGCTCCTACGAGCAGTACTTC	CASSFGREGSYEQYF
TRBV6-1	TRBJ2-5	few	TRBD1	TGTGCCAGCAGTCCCCTCGGACAGGGAACCTCTATCGGTGGGACCCAGTACTTC	CASSPLGQGTSIGGTQYF
TRBV13	TRBJ2-2	NA	TRBD2	TGTGCCAGCAGTTATCGGACTAGCACCGGGGAGCTGTTTTTT	CASSYRTSTGELFF
TRBV6-5	TRBJ2-3	NA	TRBD2	TGTGCCAGCAGTTACTCGGCCCCAAGCGGGAGTGGCACAGATACGCAGTATTTT	CASSYSAPSGSGTDTQYF
TRBV7-8	TRBJ1-5	few	NA	TGTGCCAGCAGCTTAGAGGCAGGCCGTGAGAGACCCCAGCATTTT	CASSLEAGRERPQHF
TRBV2	TRBJ2-2	few	TRBD2	TGTGCCAGAGGTGGGCGGGAGTTCAGCGGGGAGCTGTTTTTT	CARGGREFSGELFF
TRBV18	TRBJ2-7	few	NA	TGTGCCAGCTCACCAAAGGAATACTACGAGCAGTACTTC	CASSPKEYYEQYF
TRBV27	TRBJ2-2	NA	NA	TGTGCCAGCAGTTTCCTAGGTTCCGCCGGGGAGCTGTTTTTT	CASSFLGSAGELFF
TRBV15	TRBJ1-6	NA	NA	TGTGCCACCAGCCCGACAGTGTATAATTCACCCCTCCACTTT	CATSPTVYNSPLHF
TRBV20-1	TRBJ1-5	many	NA	TGCAGTGCTAGAGATATCGATGCTCAGCCCCAGCATTTT	CSARDIDAQPQHF
TRBV29-1	TRBJ2-7	NA	NA	TGCAGCGTTGAAGTCATGGGTGGCGAGCAGTACTTC	CSVEVMGGEQYF
TRBV18	TRBJ1-2	few	NA	TGTGCCAGCTCACCAGGAGGGGCGAATGGCTACACCTTC	CASSPGGANGYTF
TRBV28	TRBJ2-5	NA	TRBD1	TGTGCCAGCAGTCCGATGGGGACAGGGCAAGAGACCCAGTACTTC	CASSPMGTGQETQYF
TRBV10-3	TRBJ1-1	NA	NA	TGTGCCATCAGTGAAGGGGGGGCCGCGCGCACTGAAGCTTTCTTT	CAISEGGAARTEAFF
TRBV6-1	TRBJ1-4	many	NA	TGTGCCAGCAGTGAAGCCGGAGGGTACGAAAAACTGTTTTTT	CASSEAGGYEKLFF
TRBV5-6	TRBJ1-5	NA	TRBD1	TGTGCCAGCAGCTTGGGACAGGGATATAGCAATCAGCCCCAGCATTTT	CASSLGQGYSNQPQHF
TRBV29-1	TRBJ2-1	once	NA	TGCAGCGTCGATGAGCAGTTCTTC	CSVDEQFF
TRBV28	TRBJ2-7	few	NA	TGTGCCAGCAGCCTGGGGGGAGTCTGGGAGCAGTACTTC	CASSLGGVWEQYF
TRBV3-1	TRBJ2-7	many	NA	TGTGCCAGCAGCCAGACAGTAGTTTGGCAGTCCGCCGGCGTGGACTTC	CASSQTVVWQSAGVDF
TRBV7-9	TRBJ1-1	NA	TRBD1	TGTGCCAGCAGCTTGTTTGGGACAGCTCTAGCTGAAGCTTTCTTT	CASSLFGTALAEAFF
TRBV9	TRBJ2-7	NA	TRBD1	TGTGCCAGCAGCGTCGGACAGGGAGGAGAGTCCTACGAGCAGTACTTC	CASSVGQGGESYEQYF
TRBV30	TRBJ2-2	NA	TRBD1	TGTGCCTGGAGACTAGGGACAGGGTACACCGGGGAGCTGTTTTTT	CAWRLGTGYTGELFF
TRBV12-3/TRBV12-4	TRBJ1-2	many	NA	TGTGCCAGCAGCCGGGACTCTCAGGGTGGCTACACCTTC	CASSRDSQGGYTF
TRBV4-1	TRBJ2-5	NA	NA	TGCGCCAGCAGCCAAGGTGCGGCCACACAGACCCAGTACTTC	CASSQGAATQTQYF
TRBV16	TRBJ1-5	many	NA	TGTGCCAGCAGCCAAGATGGTCAGCCCCAGCATTTT	CASSQDGQPQHF
TRBV6-5	TRBJ1-2	NA	TRBD1	TGTGCCAGCAGTTACCGACAGGGGAACTATGGCTACACCTTC	CASSYRQGNYGYTF
TRBV7-2	TRBJ2-2	few	NA	TGTGCCAGCAGCTACCGGTGGGCCGGGGAGCTGTTTTTT	CASSYRWAGELFF
TRBV18	TRBJ1-1	NA	NA	TGTGTCAGCTCACGTTTAATGGCCCCTGAAGCTTTCTTT	CVSSRLMAPEAFF
TRBV2	TRBJ1-1	many	NA	TGTGCCAGCAAAGTAGGCACGGGCACTGAAGCTTTCTTT	CASKVGTGTEAFF
TRBV6-1	TRBJ1-5	many	TRBD1	TGTGCCAGCAGGAACGACAGGGTTCAGCCCCAGCATTTT	CASRNDRVQPQHF
TRBV2	TRBJ1-1	many	NA	TGTGCCAGCAGTGAAGAGGGGCGGGCCACTGAAGCTTTCTTT	CASSEEGRATEAFF
TRBV6-5	TRBJ2-7	NA	TRBD1	TGTGCCAGCAGTTCGACAGGGGGGGGGTACGAGCAGTACTTC	CASSSTGGGYEQYF
TRBV7-2	TRBJ2-5	few	TRBD2	TGTGCCAGCAGCCCCGGGAGGGCCCTGGAGACCCAGTACTTC	CASSPGRALETQYF
TRBV20-1	TRBJ2-5	many	NA	TGCAGTGCTAGAGATCTGCGGCCCCCCCAAGAGACCCAGTACTTC	CSARDLRPPQETQYF
TRBV6-1	TRBJ1-6	many	TRBD1	TGTGCCAGCAGGGACAGGGGGCTGGGCTCACCCCTCCACTTT	CASRDRGLGSPLHF
TRBV28	TRBJ1-1	medium-sized	NA	TGTGCCAGCCCCTCGGGGGACGGCCTGAACACTGAAGCTTTCTTT	CASPSGDGLNTEAFF